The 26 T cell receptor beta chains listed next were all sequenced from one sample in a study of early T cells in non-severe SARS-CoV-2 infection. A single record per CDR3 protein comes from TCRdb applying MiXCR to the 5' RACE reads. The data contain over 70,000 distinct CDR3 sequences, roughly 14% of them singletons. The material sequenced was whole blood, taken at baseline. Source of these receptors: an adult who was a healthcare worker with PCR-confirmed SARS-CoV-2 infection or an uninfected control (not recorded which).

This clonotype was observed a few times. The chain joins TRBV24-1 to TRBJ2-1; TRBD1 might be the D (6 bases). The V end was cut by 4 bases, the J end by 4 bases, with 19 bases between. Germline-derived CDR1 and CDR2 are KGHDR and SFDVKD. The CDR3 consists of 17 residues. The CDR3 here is CATSDHPGTKLYNEQFF. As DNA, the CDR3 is TGTGCCACCAGTGACCATCCCGGGACAAAACTTTACAATGAGCAGTTCTTC.

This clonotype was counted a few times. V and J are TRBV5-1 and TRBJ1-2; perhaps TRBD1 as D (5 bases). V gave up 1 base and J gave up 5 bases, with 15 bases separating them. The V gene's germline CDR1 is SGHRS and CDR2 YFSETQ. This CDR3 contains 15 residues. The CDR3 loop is CASSLTRVSPYGYTF. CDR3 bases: TGCGCCAGCAGCTTGACCAGGGTTTCGCCTTATGGCTACACCTTC.

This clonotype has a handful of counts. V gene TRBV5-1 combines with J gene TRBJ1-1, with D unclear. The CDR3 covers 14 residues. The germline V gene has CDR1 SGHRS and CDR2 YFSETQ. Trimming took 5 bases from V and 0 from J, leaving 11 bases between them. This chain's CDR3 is CASRMGGMNTEAFF. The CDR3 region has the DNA TGCGCCAGCAGGATGGGCGGAATGAACACTGAAGCTTTCTTT.

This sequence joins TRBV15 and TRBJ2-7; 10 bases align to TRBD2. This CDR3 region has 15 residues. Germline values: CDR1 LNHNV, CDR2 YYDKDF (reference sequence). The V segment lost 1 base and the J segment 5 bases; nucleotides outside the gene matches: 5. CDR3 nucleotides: TGTGCCACCAGCAGAGGCGGGCTAGCGGGAGACGAGCAGTACTTC. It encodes CATSRGGLAGDEQYF.

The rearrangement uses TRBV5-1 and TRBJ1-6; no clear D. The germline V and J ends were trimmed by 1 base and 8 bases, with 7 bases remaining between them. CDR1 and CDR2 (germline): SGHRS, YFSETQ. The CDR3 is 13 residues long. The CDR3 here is CASSLKLDSPLHF. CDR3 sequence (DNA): TGCGCCAGCAGCTTGAAATTGGATTCACCCCTCCACTTT. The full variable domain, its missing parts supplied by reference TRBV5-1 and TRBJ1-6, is KAGVTQTPRYLIKTRGQQVTLSCSPISGHRSVSWYQQTPGQGLQFLFEYFSETQRNKGNFPGRFSGRQFSNSRSEMNVSTLELGDSALYLCASSLKLDSPLHFGNGTRLTVT.

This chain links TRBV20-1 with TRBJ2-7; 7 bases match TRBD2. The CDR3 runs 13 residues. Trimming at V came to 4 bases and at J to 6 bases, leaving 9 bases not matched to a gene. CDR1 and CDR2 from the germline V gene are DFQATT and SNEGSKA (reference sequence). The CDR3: CSAKTSVEGEQYF. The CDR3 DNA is TGCAGTGCTAAAACTAGCGTCGAGGGCGAGCAGTACTTC.

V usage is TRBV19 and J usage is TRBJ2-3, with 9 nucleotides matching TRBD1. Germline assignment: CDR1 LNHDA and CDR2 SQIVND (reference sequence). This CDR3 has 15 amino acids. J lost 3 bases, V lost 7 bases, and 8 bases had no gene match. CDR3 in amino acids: CASTTPGQGTDTQYF. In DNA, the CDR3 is TGTGCCAGTACAACTCCGGGACAGGGAACAGATACGCAGTATTTT.

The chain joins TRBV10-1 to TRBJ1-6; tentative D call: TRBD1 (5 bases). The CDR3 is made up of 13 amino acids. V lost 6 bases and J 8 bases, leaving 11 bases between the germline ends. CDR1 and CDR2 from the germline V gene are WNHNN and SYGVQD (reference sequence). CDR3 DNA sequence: TGCGCCAGCAGCGGGACCGTGGATTCACCCCTCCACTTT. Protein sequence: CASSGTVDSPLHF.

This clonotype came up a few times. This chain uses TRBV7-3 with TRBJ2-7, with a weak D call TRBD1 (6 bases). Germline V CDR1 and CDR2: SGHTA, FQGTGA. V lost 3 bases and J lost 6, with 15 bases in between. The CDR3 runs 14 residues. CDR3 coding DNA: TGTGCCAGCAGCTTCTCTACCCCAGGGGCCGAGCAGTACTTC. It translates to CASSFSTPGAEQYF.

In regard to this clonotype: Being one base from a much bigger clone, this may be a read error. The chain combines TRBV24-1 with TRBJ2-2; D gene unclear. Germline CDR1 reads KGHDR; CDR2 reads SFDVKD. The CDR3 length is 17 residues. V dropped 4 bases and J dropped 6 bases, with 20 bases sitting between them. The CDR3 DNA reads TGTGCCACCAGTGACCCCCATGGGAACATGAATTCCGGGGAGCTGTTTTTT. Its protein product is CATSDPHGNMNSGELFF.

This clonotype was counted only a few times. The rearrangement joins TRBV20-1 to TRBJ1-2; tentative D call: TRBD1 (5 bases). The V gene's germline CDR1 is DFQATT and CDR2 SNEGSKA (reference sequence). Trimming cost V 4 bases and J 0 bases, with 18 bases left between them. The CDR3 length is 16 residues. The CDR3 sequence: CSATRGEMKANYGYTF. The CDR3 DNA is TGCAGTGCTACTAGGGGCGAAATGAAAGCTAACTATGGCTACACCTTC.

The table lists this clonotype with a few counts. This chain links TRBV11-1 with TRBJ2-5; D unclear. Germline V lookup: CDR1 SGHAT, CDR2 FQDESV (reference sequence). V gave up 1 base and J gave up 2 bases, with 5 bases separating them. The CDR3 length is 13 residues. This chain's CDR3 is CASSLGTQETQYF. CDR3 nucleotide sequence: TGTGCCAGCAGCTTAGGAACTCAAGAGACCCAGTACTTC.

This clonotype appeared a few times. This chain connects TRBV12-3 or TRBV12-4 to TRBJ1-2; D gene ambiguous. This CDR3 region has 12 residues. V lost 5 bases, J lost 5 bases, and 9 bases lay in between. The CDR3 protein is CASSIGGYGYTF. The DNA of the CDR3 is TGTGCCAGCAGTATAGGCGGATATGGCTACACCTTC.

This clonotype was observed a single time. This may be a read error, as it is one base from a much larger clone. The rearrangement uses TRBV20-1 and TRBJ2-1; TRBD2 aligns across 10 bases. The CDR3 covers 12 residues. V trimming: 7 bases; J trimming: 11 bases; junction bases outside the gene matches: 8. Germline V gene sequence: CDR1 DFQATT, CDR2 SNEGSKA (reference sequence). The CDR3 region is CSGAGGHNKQFF. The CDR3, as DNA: TGCAGTGGAGCGGGAGGGCATAATAAGCAGTTCTTC.

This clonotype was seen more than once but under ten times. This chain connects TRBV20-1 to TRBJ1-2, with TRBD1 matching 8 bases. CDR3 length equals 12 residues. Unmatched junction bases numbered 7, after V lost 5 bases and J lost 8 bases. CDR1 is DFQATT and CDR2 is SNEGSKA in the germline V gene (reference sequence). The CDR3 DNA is TGCAGTGCTGGGGACAGGAATCAGGGCTACACCTTC. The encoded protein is CSAGDRNQGYTF.

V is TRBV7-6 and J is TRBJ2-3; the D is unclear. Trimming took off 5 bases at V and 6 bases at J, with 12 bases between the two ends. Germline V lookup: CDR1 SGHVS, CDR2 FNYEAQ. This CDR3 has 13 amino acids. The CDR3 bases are TGTGCCAGCAGCCCTCAACAGCCGGATACGCAGTATTTT. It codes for CASSPQQPDTQYF.

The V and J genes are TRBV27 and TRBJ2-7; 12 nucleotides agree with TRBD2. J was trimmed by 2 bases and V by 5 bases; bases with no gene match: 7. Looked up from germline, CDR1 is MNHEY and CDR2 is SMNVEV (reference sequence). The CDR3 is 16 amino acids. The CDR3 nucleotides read TGTGCCAGCAGTACACTAGCGGGAGGAACGGCCTACGAGCAGTACTTC. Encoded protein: CASSTLAGGTAYEQYF.

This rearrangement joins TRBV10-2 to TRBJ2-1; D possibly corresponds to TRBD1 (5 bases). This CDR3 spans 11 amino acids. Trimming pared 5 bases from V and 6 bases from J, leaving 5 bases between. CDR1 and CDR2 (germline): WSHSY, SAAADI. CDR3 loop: CASSQGNEQFF. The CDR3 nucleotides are TGCGCCAGCAGTCAGGGCAATGAGCAGTTCTTC.

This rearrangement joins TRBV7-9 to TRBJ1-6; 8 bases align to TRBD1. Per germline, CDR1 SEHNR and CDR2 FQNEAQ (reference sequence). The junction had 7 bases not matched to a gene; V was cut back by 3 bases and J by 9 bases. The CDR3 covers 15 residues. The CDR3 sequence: CASSFPQGAVSPLHF. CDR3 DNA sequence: TGTGCCAGCAGCTTCCCCCAGGGGGCGGTTTCACCCCTCCACTTT.

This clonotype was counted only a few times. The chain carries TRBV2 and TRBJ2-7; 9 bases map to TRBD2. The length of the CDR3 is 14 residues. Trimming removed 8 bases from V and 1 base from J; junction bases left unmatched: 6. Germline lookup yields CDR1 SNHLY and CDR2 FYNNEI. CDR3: CASVTSGYSYEQYF. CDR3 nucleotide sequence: TGTGCCAGCGTGACTAGCGGTTATTCCTACGAGCAGTACTTC.

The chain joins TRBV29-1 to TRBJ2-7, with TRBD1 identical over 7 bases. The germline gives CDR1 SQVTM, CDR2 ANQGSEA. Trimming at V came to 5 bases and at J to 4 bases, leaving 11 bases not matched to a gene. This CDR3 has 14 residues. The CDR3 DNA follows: TGCAGCGTTACCGGACAGGAGAACTTTTACGAGCAGTACTTC. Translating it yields CSVTGQENFYEQYF.

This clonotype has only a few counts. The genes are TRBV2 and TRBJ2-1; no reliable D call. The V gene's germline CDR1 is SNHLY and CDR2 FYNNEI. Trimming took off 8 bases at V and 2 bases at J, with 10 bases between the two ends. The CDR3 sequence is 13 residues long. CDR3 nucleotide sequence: TGTGCCAGCTTAACGGACCCCTACAATGAGCAGTTCTTC. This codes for CASLTDPYNEQFF. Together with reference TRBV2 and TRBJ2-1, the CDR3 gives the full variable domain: EPEVTQTPSHQVTQMGQEVILRCVPISNHLYFYWYRQILGQKVEFLVSFYNNEISEKSEIFDDQFSVERPDGSNFTLKIRSTKLEDSAMYFCASLTDPYNEQFFGPGTRLTVL.

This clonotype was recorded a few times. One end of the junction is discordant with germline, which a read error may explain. The CDR3: CASSLTRGANTEVFF. CDR3 bases: TGTGCCAGCAGCCTTACGCGGGGAGCGAACACTGAAGTTTTCTTT. The rearrangement uses TRBV11-2 and TRBJ1-1; D not certain. There are 15 residues in the CDR3. The germline V gene encodes CDR1 SGHAT and CDR2 FQNNGV.

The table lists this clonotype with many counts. CDR3 sequence: CASSGTGGTGELFF. CDR3 in DNA: TGTGCCAGCAGTGGGACAGGGGGGACCGGGGAGCTGTTTTTT. V usage is TRBV12-3 or TRBV12-4 and J usage is TRBJ2-2; 11 positions match TRBD1. V trimming: 5 bases; J trimming: 5 bases; junction bases outside the gene matches: 1. CDR3 length: 14 residues.

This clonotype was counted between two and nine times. This CDR3 is CASSQDIRGTEAFF. The CDR3 coding sequence is TGTGCCAGCAGCCAGGACATTCGGGGCACTGAAGCTTTCTTT. The gene calls are TRBV7-9 and TRBJ1-1, with D possibly matching TRBD1 (5 bases). Germline assignment: CDR1 SEHNR and CDR2 FQNEAQ (reference sequence). The CDR3 covers 14 residues. Trimming took off 5 bases at V and 4 bases at J, with 14 bases between the two ends.

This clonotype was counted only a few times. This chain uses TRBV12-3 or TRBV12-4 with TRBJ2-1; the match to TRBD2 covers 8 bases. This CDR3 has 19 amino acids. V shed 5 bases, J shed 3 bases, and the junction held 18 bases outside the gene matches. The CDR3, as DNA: TGTGCCAGCAGTACCTTCTCAGGAAGCGGGAGAGGGATCTACAATGAGCAGTTCTTC. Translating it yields CASSTFSGSGRGIYNEQFF.